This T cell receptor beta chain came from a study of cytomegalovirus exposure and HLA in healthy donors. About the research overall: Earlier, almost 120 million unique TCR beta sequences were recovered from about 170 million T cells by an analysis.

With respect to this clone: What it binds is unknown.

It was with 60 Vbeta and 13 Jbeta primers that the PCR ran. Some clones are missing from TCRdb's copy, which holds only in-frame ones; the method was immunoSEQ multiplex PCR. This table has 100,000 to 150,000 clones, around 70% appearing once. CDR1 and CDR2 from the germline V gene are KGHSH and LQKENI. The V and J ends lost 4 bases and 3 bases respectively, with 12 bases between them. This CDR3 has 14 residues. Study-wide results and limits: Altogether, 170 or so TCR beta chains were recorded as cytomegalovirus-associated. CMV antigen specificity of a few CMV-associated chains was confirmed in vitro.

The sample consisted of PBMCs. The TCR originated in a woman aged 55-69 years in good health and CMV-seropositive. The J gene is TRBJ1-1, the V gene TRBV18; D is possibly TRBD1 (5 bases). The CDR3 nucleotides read TGTGCCAGCTCACTTAGCCGGGGGGACACTGAAGCTTTCTTT. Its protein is CASSLSRGDTEAFF.